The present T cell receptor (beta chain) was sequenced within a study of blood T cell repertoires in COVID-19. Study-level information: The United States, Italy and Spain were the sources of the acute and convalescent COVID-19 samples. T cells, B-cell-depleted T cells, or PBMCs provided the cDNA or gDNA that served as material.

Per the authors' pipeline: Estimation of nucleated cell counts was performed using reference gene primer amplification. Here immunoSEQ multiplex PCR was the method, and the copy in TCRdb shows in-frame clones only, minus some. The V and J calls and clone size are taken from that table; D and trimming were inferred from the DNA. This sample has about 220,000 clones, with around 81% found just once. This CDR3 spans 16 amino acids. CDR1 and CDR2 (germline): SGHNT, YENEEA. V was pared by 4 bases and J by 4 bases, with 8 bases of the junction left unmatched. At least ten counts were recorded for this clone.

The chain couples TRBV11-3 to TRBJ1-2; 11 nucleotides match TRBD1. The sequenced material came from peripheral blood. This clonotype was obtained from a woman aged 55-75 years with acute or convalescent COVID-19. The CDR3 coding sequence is TGTGCCAGCAGCTGGCCGGGACAGGGGGATGGCTATGGCTACACCTTC. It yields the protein CASSWPGQGDGYGYTF.